The following is a T cell receptor beta chain sequence with its context. Antigen unknown. This specimen comes from a study of stem cell transplantation in POMP-related autoinflammatory disease. Broader study findings: Across all analyzed T-cell subsets, patients with PRAID tended toward reduced diversity and increased clonality.

The data were produced by immunoSEQ multiplex PCR, yet TCRdb's version contains in-frame clones alone and is incomplete. The data contain about 26,000 clones, around four fifths of them singletons. The sample was CD4+ T cells from PBMCs, taken before stem cell transplantation. The TCR comes from a human donor with POMP-related autoinflammation and immune dysregulation (PRAID).

CDR3 sequence (DNA): TGCAGCGTTGAAGGGACAGGGATAAGGAGCACAGATACGCAGTATTTT. Protein sequence: CSVEGTGIRSTDTQYF. The chain couples TRBV29-1 to TRBJ2-3; 8 positions match TRBD1. In germline, CDR1 is SQVTM, CDR2 ANQGSEA. The junction had 6 bases not matched to a gene; V was cut back by 1 base and J by 0 bases. The CDR3 consists of 16 residues.